This T cell receptor (beta chain) was observed in a study of early T cells in non-severe SARS-CoV-2 infection. A few counts support this clonotype. V was cut by 0 bases and J by 3 bases, with 8 bases left in between. Germline CDR1 GTSNPN, CDR2 SVGIG (reference sequence). The CDR3 runs to 13 residues. Each cDNA molecule carried a unique molecular identifier. TCRdb analysed the 5' RACE reads with MiXCR anew, one entry per CDR3 protein. Of roughly 90,000 distinct CDR3 sequences listed, roughly 15% are singletons. The sequencing sample was made of whole blood. This sequence was found in an adult who was a healthcare worker with PCR-confirmed SARS-CoV-2 infection or an uninfected control (not recorded which). This chain joins TRBV30 and TRBJ1-2; D remains unclear. CDR3 protein: CAWSVSSDYGYTF. As DNA, the CDR3 is TGTGCCTGGAGTGTATCCTCGGACTATGGCTACACCTTC.